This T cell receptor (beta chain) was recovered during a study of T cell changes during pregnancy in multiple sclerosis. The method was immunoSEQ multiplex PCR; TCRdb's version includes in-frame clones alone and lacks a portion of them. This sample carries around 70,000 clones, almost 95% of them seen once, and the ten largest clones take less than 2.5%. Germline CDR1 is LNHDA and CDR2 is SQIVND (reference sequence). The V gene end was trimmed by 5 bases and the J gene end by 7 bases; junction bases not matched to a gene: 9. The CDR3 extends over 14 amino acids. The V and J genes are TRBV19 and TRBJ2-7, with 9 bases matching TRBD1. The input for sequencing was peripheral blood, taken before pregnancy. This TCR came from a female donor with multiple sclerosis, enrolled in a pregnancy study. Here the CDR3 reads CASSPPGQGDEQYF. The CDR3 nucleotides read TGTGCCAGTAGTCCACCGGGACAGGGCGATGAGCAGTACTTC.